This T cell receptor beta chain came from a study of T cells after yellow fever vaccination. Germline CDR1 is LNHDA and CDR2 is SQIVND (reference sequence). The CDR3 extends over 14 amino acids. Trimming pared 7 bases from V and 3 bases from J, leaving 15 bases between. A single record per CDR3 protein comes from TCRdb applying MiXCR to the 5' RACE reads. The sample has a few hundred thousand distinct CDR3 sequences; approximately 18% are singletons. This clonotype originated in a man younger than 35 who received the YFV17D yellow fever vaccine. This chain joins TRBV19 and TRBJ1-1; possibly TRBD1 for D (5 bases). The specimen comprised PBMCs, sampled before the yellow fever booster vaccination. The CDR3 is CASIATRGDTEAFF. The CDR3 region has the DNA TGTGCCAGTATTGCGACAAGAGGGGACACTGAAGCTTTCTTT.